This T cell receptor beta chain was observed in a study of PD-L1 blockade in urothelial cancer. Study details: Bladder-origin urothelial cancer in males covered about 90% of the roughly 30 patients.

Study results and limitations: When pretreatment blood TCR clonality was below the median, it predicted better survival.

V shed 6 bases, J shed 4 bases, and the junction held 8 bases outside the gene matches. This CDR3 is built from 15 residues. In germline, CDR1 is MNHEY, CDR2 SMNVEV (reference sequence). This clone was seen only a few times. Antigen unknown. Spiking of synthetic TCR analog templates was performed in each PCR. Libraries were prepared by immunoSEQ multiplex PCR; TCRdb keeps only in-frame clonotypes and omits some of them. This table has about 51,000 clones, approximately 83% appearing once. This clonotype was sampled from a man in his 60s with urothelial cancer. The V and J genes are TRBV27 and TRBJ2-7, with 11 bases lining up with TRBD2. The sequencing used PBMCs, collected around atezolizumab (anti-PD-L1) treatment. CDR3 region: CASSQLAGVAYEQYF. CDR3 sequence (DNA): TGTGCCAGCAGCCAACTAGCGGGAGTGGCGTACGAGCAGTACTTC.